The 5 T cell receptor beta chains listed next were all sequenced from one sample in a study. MiXCR was run by TCRdb on the 5' RACE reads, yielding one entry per CDR3 protein. The sample comprises around 29,000 distinct CDR3 sequences, roughly 24% of which are singletons, and roughly 3.5% rests with the top ten. The specimen was naive CD4+ T cells sorted from a lymph node. Subset: naive CD4+ T cells, CD4+CD45RA+CD25-. These receptors were obtained from a female donor with breast cancer.

This clonotype was seen a few times. The chain carries TRBV29-1 and TRBJ2-1; TRBD2 matches 7 bases. The junction had 6 bases not matched to a gene; V was cut back by 0 bases and J by 4 bases. CDR3 length: 15 residues. Germline V gene sequence: CDR1 SQVTM, CDR2 ANQGSEA. The CDR3 DNA reads TGCAGCGTTGAAGATTGGAGTAGCGGGTACAATGAGCAGTTCTTC. Translated: CSVEDWSSGYNEQFF.

Worth noting for this clonotype: A much larger clonotype is one base distant, so this may be a read error. The chain has TRBV7-3 and TRBJ2-7, with 9 bases that match TRBD1. CDR3 length: 14 amino acids. Germline loops: CDR1 SGHTA, CDR2 FQGTGA. DNA for the CDR3: TGTACCAGCAGCTGGACCGGGACAGGGAGCGAGCAGTACTTC. It codes for CTSSWTGTGSEQYF.

The table lists this clonotype with a few counts. The gene calls are TRBV7-3 and TRBJ1-5, with D perhaps TRBD1 (5 bases). V lost 3 bases, J lost 4 bases, and 7 bases lay in between. The CDR3 has 13 amino acids. Germline V CDR1 and CDR2: SGHTA, FQGTGA. CDR3 protein: CASSLGPNQPQHF. CDR3 bases: TGTGCCAGCAGCTTGGGACCTAATCAGCCCCAGCATTTT. Complete variable domain (other parts from reference TRBV7-3 and TRBJ1-5): GAGVSQTPSNKVTEKGKYVELRCDPISGHTALYWYRQSLGQGPEFLIYFQGTGAADDSGLPNDRFFAVRPEGSVSTLKIQRTERGDSAVYLCASSLGPNQPQHFGDGTRLSIL.

This clonotype was seen only once. This sequence joins TRBV20-1 and TRBJ2-7; no reliable D call. The CDR3 has 12 amino acids. Trimming took off 1 base at V and 7 bases at J, with 11 bases between the two ends. Germline CDR1 reads DFQATT; CDR2 reads SNEGSKA (reference sequence). This CDR3 reads CSARGSPVEQYF. CDR3 nucleotides: TGCAGTGCTAGAGGCTCCCCTGTAGAGCAGTACTTC.

V is TRBV4-3 and J is TRBJ2-7; possibly TRBD1 or TRBD2 for D (5 bases each). Trimming stripped 1 base from V and 1 base from J, with 11 bases between. Germline assignment: CDR1 LGHNA and CDR2 YSLEER. The CDR3 contains 15 residues. Written as DNA, the CDR3 is TGCGCCAGCAGCCAAGGGGGACCGGGATCCTACGAGCAGTACTTC. It is translated as CASSQGGPGSYEQYF.